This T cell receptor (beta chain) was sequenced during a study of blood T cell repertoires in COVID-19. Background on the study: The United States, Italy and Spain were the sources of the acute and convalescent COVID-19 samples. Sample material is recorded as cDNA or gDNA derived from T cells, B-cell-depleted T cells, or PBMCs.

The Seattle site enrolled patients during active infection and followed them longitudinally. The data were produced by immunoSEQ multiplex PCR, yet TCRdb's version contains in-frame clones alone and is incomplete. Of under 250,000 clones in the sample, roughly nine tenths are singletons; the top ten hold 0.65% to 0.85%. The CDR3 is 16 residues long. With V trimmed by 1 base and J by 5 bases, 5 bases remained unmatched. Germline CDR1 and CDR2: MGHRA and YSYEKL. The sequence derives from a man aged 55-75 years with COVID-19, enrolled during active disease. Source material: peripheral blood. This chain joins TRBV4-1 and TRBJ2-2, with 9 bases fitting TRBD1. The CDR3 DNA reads TGCGCCAGCAGCCAAGGTGGGACAGGGAAAACCGGGGAGCTGTTTTTT. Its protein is CASSQGGTGKTGELFF.